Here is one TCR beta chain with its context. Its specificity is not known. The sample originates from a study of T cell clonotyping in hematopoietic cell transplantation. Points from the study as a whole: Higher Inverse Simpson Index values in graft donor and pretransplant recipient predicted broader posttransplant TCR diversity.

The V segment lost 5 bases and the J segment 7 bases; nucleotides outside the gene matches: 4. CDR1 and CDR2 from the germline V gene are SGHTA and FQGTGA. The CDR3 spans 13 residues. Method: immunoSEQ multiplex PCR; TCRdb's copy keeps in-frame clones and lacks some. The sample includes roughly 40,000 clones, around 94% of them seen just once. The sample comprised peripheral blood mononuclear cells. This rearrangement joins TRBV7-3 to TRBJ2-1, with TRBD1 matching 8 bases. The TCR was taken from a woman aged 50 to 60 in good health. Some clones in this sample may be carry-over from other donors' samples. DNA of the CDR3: TGTGCCAGCAGCGTGGGACAGGCGAATGAGCAGTTCTTC. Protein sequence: CASSVGQANEQFF. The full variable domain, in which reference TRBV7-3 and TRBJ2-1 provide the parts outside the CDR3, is GAGVSQTPSNKVTEKGKYVELRCDPISGHTALYWYRQSLGQGPEFLIYFQGTGAADDSGLPNDRFFAVRPEGSVSTLKIQRTERGDSAVYLCASSVGQANEQFFGPGTRLTVL.